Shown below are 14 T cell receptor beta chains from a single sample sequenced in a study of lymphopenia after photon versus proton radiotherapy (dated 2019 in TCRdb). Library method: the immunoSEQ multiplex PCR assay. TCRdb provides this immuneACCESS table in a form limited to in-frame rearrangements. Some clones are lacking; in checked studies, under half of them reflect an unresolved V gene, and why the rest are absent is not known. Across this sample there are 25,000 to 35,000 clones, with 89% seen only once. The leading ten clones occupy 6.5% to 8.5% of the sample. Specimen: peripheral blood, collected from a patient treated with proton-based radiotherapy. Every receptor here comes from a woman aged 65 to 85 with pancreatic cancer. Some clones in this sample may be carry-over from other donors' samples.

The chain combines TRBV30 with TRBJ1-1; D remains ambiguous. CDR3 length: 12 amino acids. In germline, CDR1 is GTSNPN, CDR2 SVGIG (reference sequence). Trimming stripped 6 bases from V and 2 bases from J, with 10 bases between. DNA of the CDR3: TGTGCCTGCGAACAGCCTAACACTGAAGCTTTCTTT. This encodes CACEQPNTEAFF.

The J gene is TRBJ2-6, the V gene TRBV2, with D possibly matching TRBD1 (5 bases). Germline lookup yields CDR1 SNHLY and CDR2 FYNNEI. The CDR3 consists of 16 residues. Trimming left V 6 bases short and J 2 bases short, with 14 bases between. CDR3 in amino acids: CASSEQGMAGANVLTF. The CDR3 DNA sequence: TGTGCCAGCAGCGAGCAGGGTATGGCTGGGGCCAACGTCCTGACTTTC.

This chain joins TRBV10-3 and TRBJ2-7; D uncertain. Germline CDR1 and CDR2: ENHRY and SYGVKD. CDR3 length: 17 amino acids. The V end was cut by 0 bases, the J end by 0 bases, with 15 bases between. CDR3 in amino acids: CAISESSGRLSSYEQYF. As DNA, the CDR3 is TGTGCCATCAGTGAGTCGAGTGGGCGCCTTAGCTCCTACGAGCAGTACTTC.

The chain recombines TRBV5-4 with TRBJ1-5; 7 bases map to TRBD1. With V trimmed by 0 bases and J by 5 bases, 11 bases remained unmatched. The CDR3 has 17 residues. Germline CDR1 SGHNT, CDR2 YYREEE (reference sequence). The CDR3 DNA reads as TGTGCCAGCAGCTTGGGAACCGGGAACAGGGGAGATCAGCCCCAGCATTTT. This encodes CASSLGTGNRGDQPQHF.

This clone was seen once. In nucleotides, the CDR3 is TGTGCCAGTAGTATAGGGTCTGATGGGGTTCGGCCCCAGCATTTT. Protein product: CASSIGSDGVRPQHF. The gene calls are TRBV19 and TRBJ1-5; no definite D call. V dropped 1 base and J dropped 9 bases, with 16 bases sitting between them. Per the germline V gene, CDR1 is LNHDA and CDR2 is SQIVND (reference sequence). The CDR3 runs to 15 residues.

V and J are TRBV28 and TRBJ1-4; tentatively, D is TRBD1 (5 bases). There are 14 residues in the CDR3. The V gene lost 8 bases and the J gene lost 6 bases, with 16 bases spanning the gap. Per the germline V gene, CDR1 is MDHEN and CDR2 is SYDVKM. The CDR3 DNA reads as TGTGCCAGCTATACAGGAGCGGTAGATGAAAAACTGTTTTTT. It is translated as CASYTGAVDEKLFF.

The CDR3 nucleotides are TGTGCCAGCAGCCCGGACGGGACAGGGGGATTGAGGCAGTACTTC. This codes for CASSPDGTGGLRQYF. The V and J genes are TRBV9 and TRBJ2-7; 11 bases fit TRBD1. The trim removed 4 bases at V and 9 bases at J, leaving 12 bases unmatched. This CDR3 has 15 residues. CDR1 SGDLS and CDR2 YYNGEE come from the germline V gene.

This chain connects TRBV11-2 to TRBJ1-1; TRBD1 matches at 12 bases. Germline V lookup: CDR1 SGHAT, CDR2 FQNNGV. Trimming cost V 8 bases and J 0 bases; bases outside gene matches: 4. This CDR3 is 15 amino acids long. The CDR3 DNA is TGTGCCAGCGGGGGACAGGGGGCAGTGAACACTGAAGCTTTCTTT. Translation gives CASGGQGAVNTEAFF.

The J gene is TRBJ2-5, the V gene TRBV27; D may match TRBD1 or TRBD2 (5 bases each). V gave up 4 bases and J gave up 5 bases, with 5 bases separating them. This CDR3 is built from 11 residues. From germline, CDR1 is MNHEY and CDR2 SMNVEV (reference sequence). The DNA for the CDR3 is TGTGCCAGCAGTTGGGGGGAGACCCAGTACTTC. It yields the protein CASSWGETQYF.

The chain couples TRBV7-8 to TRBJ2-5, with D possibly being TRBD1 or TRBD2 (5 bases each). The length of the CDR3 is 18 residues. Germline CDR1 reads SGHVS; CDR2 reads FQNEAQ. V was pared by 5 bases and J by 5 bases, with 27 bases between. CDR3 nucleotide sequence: TGTGCCAGCAGCCCCCGGGGCCTGGGAGAGCGAGTCGGGGAGACCCAGTACTTC. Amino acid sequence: CASSPRGLGERVGETQYF.

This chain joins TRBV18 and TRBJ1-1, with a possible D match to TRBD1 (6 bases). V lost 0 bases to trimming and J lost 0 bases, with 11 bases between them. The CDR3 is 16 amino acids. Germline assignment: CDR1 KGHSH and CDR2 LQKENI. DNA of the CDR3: TGTGCCAGCTCACCACCGGGGAGGGACATGAACACTGAAGCTTTCTTT. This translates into CASSPPGRDMNTEAFF.

This CDR3 is CAWSPAGRPGEQYF. The CDR3 nucleotides are TGTGCCTGGAGTCCTGCAGGACGCCCAGGCGAGCAGTACTTC. The V call is TRBV30, the J call TRBJ2-7; no definite D call. The germline V and J ends were trimmed by 2 bases and 6 bases, with 17 bases remaining between them. The V gene's germline CDR1 is GTSNPN and CDR2 SVGIG (reference sequence). The CDR3 length is 14 residues. The whole variable domain, remainder taken from reference TRBV30 and TRBJ2-7, is SQTIHQWPATLVQPVGSPLSLECTVEGTSNPNLYWYRQAAGRGLQLLFYSVGIGQISSEVPQNLSASRPQDRQFILSSKKLLLSDSGFYLCAWSPAGRPGEQYFGPGTRLTVT.

This CDR3 reads CASSPQNGITQYF. CDR3 coding DNA: TGTGCCAGCAGTCCACAGAATGGGATAACGCAGTATTTT. This chain joins TRBV27 and TRBJ2-3, with D unclear. Germline V gene sequence: CDR1 MNHEY, CDR2 SMNVEV (reference sequence). The CDR3 spans 13 residues. The germline V and J ends were trimmed by 5 bases and 9 bases, with 15 bases remaining between them.

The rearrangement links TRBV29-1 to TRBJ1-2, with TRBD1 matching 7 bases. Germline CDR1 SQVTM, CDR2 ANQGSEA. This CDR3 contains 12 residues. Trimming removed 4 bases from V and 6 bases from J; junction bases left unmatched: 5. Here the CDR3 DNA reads TGCAGCGTTGCCAGGGACAGCGATGGCTACACCTTC. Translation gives CSVARDSDGYTF. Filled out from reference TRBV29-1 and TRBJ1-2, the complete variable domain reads SAVISQKPSRDICQRGTSLTIQCQVDSQVTMMFWYRQQPGQSLTLIATANQGSEATYESGFVIDKFPISRPNLTFSTLTVSNMSPEDSSIYLCSVARDSDGYTFGSGTRLTVV.